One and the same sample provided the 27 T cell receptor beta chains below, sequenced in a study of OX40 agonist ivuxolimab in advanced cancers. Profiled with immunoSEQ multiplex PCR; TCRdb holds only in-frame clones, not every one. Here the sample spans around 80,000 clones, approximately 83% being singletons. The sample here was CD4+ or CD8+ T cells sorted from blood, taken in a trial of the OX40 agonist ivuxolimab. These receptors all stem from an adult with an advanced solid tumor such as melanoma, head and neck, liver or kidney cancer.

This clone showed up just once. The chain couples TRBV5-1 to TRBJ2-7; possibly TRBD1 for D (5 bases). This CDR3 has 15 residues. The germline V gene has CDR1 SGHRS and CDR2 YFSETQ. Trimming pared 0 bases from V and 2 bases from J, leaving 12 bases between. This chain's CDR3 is CASSLEFDSPYEQYF. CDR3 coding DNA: TGCGCCAGCAGCTTGGAATTCGACAGTCCCTACGAGCAGTACTTC.

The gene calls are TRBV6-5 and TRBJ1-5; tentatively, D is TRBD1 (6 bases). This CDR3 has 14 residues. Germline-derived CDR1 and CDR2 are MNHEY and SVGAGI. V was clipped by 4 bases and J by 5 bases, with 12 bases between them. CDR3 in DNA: TGTGCCAGCAGTTTGCGGACAGTGGATCAGCCCCAGCATTTT. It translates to CASSLRTVDQPQHF.

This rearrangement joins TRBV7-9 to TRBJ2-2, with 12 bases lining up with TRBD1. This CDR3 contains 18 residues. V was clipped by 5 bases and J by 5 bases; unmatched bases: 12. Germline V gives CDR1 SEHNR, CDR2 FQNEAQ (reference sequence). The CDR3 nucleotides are TGTGCCAGCAGCGCCCTCCGGGACAGGGGGCGACGAACCGGGGAGCTGTTTTTT. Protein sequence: CASSALRDRGRRTGELFF.

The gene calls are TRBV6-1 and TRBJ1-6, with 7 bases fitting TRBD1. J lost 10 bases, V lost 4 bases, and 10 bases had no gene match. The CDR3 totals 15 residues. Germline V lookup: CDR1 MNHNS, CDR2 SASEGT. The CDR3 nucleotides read TGTGCCAGCAGTGGGGGAGACAGGGATTGGTCACCCCTCCACTTT. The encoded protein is CASSGGDRDWSPLHF.

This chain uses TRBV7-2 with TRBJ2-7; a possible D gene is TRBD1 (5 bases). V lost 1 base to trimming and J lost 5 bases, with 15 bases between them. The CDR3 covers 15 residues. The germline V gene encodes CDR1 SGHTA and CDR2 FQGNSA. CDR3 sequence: CASSLVNPGSDEQYF. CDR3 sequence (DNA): TGTGCCAGCAGCTTAGTTAATCCAGGGTCGGACGAGCAGTACTTC.

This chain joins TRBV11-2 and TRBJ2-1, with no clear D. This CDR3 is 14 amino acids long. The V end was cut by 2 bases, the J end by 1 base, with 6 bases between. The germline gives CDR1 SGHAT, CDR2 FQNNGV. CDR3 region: CASSLRVSYNEQFF. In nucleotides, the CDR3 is TGTGCCAGCAGCTTAAGAGTTTCCTACAATGAGCAGTTCTTC.

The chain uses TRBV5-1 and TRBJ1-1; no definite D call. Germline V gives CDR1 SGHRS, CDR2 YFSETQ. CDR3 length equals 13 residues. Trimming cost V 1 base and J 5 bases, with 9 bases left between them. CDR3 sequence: CASSLNEGTEAFF. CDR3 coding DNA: TGCGCCAGCAGCTTGAATGAGGGAACTGAAGCTTTCTTT.

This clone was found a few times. CDR3 in DNA: TGTGCCTGGAGTGATCGAAGACTAGCGGGAGAGAAGCAGTACTTC. It specifies CAWSDRRLAGEKQYF. The chain couples TRBV30 to TRBJ2-7; 12 nucleotides line up with TRBD2. Germline CDR1 is GTSNPN and CDR2 is SVGIG (reference sequence). The V and J ends lost 1 base and 8 bases, in that order; junction bases with no gene match: 9. The CDR3 covers 15 residues.

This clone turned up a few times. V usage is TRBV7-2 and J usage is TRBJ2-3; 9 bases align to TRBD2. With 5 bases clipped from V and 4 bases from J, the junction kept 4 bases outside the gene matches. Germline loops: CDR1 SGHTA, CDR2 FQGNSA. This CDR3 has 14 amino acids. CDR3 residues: CASSPGTSPDTQYF. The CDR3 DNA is TGTGCCAGCAGCCCCGGGACTAGCCCAGATACGCAGTATTTT.

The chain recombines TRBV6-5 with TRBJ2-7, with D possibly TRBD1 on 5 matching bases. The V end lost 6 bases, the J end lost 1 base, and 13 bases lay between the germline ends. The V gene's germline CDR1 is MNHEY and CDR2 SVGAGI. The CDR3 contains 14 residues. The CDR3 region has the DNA TGTGCCAGCAGCCTGACAGCAGTTTCCTACGAGCAGTACTTC. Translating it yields CASSLTAVSYEQYF.

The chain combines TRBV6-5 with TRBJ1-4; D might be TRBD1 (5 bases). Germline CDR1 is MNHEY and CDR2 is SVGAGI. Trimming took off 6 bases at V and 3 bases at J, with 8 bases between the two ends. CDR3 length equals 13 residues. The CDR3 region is CASRGPPNEKLFF. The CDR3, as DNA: TGTGCCAGCAGGGGACCGCCTAATGAAAAACTGTTTTTT.

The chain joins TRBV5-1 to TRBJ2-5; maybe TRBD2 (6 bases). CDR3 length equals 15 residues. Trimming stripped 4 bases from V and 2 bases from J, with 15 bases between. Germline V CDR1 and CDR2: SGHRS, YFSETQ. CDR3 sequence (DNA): TGCGCCAGCAGCAGAAATCCGGGACTTCAAGAGACCCAGTACTTC. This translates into CASSRNPGLQETQYF. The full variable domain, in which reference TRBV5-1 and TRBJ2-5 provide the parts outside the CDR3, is KAGVTQTPRYLIKTRGQQVTLSCSPISGHRSVSWYQQTPGQGLQFLFEYFSETQRNKGNFPGRFSGRQFSNSRSEMNVSTLELGDSALYLCASSRNPGLQETQYFGPGTRLLVL.

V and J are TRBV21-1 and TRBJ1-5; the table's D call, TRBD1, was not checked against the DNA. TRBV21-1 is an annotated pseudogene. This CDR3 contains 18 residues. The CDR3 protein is CASSKAPGTGQQGQPQHF. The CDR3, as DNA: TGTGCCAGCAGCAAAGCGCCGGGGACAGGGCAACAAGGGCAGCCCCAGCATTTT.

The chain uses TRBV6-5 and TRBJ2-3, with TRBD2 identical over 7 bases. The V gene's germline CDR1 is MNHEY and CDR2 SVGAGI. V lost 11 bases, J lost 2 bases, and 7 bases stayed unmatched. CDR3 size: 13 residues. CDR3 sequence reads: CAVRLAPTDTQYF. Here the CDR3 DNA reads TGTGCCGTCCGACTAGCCCCCACAGATACGCAGTATTTT.

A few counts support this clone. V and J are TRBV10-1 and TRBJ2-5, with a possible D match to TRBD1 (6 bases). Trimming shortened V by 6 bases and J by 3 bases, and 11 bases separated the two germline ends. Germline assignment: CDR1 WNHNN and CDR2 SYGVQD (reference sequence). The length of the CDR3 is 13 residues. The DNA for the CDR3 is TGCGCCAGCAGCGAGACAGGTGAAGAGACCCAGTACTTC. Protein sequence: CASSETGEETQYF.

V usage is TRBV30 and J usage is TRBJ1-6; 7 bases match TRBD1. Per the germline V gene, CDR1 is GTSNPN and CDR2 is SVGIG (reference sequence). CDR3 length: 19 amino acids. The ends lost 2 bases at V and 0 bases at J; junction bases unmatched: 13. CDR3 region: CAWSSQTGTVSSYNSPLHF. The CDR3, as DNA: TGTGCCTGGAGTTCTCAGACAGGGACAGTCAGCTCCTATAATTCACCCCTCCACTTT.

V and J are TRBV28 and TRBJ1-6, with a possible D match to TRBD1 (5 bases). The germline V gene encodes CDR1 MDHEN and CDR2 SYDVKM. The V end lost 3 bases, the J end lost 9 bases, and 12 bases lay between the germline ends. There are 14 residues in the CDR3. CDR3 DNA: TGTGCCAGCAGTTTCAGGGTTAGTAGTTCACCCCTCCACTTT. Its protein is CASSFRVSSSPLHF.

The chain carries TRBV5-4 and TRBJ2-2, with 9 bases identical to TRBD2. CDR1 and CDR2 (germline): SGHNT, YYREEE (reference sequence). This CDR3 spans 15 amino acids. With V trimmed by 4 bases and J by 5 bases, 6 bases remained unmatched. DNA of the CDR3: TGTGCCAGCAGCACGGGACTAGCAACGACCGGGGAGCTGTTTTTT. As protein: CASSTGLATTGELFF. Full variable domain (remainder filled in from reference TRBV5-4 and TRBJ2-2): ETGVTQSPTHLIKTRGQQVTLRCSSQSGHNTVSWYQQALGQGPQFIFQYYREEENGRGNFPPRFSGLQFPNYSSELNVNALELDDSALYLCASSTGLATTGELFFGEGSRLTVL.

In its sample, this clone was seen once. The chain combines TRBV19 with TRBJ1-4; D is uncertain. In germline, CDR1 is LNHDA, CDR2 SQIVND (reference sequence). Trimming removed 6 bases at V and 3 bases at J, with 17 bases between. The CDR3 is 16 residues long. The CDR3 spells CASRSSGKKANEKLFF. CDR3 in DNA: TGTGCCAGTAGAAGTTCAGGAAAAAAGGCTAATGAAAAACTGTTTTTT.

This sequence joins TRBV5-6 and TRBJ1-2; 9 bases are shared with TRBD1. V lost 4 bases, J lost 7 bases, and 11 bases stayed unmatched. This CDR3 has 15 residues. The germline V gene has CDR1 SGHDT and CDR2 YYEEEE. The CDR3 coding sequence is TGTGCCAGCAGCGGATTGGGCGACAGGGGGGCTGGCTACACCTTC. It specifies CASSGLGDRGAGYTF.

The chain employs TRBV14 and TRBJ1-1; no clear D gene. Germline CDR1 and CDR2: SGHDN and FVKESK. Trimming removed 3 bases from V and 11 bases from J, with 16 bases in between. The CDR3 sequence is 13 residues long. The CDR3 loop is CASSQSTRVGAFF. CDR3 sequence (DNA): TGTGCCAGCAGCCAGAGTACGCGCGTCGGGGCTTTCTTT.

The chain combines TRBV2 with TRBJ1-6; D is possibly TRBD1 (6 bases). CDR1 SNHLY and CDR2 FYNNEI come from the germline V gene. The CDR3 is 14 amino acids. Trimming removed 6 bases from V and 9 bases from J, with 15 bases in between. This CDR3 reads CASSLGGRGSPLHF. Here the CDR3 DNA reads TGTGCCAGCAGCCTGGGGGGCCGCGGTTCACCCCTCCACTTT.

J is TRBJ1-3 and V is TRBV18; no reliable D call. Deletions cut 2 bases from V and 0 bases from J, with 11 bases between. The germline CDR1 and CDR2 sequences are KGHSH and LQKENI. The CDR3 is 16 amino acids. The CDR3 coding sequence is TGTGCCAGCTCACCAACCTGGGGAGGCTCTGGAAACACCATATATTTT. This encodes CASSPTWGGSGNTIYF.

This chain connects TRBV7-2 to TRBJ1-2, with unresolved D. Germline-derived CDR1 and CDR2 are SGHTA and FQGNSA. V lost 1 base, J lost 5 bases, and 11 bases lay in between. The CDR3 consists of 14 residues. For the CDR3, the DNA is TGTGCCAGCAGCTTAGACCAGACTGGTTATGGCTACACCTTC. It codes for CASSLDQTGYGYTF.

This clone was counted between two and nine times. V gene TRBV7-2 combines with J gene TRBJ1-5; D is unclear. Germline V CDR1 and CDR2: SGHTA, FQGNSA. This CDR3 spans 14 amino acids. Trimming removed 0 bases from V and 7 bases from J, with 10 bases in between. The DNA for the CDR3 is TGTGCCAGCAGCTTAGCGGGAGCGTTGCAGCCCCAGCATTTT. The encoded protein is CASSLAGALQPQHF.

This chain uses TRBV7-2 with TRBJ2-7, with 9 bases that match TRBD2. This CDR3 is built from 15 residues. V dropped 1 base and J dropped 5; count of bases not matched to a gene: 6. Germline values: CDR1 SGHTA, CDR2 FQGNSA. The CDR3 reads CASSLVAGAGHEQYF. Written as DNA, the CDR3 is TGTGCCAGCAGCTTAGTAGCGGGAGCAGGCCACGAGCAGTACTTC.

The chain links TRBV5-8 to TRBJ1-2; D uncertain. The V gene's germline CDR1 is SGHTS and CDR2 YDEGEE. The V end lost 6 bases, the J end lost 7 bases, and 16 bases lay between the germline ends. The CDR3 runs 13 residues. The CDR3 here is CASTPLEVGGYTF. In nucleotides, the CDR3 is TGTGCCAGCACCCCGTTGGAGGTGGGTGGCTACACCTTC.